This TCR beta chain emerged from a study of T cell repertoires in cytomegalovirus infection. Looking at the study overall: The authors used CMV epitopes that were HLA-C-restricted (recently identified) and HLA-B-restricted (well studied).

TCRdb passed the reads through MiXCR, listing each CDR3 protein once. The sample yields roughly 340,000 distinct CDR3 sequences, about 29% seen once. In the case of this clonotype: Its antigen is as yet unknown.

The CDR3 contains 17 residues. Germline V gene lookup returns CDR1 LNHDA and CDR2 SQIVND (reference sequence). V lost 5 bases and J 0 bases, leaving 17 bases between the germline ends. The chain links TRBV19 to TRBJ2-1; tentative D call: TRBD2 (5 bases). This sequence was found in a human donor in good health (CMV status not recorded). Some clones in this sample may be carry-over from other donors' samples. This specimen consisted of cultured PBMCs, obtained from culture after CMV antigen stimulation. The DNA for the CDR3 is TGTGCCAGTAGTCCCCGGAGAGCGGACGGCTCCTACAATGAGCAGTTCTTC. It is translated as CASSPRRADGSYNEQFF.